These T cell receptor beta chains were read from a single sample in a study of T cell responses to AZD1222 COVID-19 vaccine. TCRdb's copy holds only in-frame clones and misses some; the assay was immunoSEQ multiplex PCR. The sample lists 140,000 or so clones, roughly 90% occurring once. The material was peripheral blood, obtained on day 0 of AZD1222 vaccination. Receptors were obtained from an adult in good health. Each CDR3 is given with its conserved first and last residue. D genes are given only for firm matches. Clone size is stated in some rows and not others, as once, few, many or a class when expanded.

CATSRDLAGDRRYTF	TGTGCCACCAGCAGAGATTTGGCCGGGGACCGGCGTTACACCTTC	-	TRBV15	few	TRBJ1-2
CASTRDSPYGYTF	TGTGCCAGTACTAGGGACAGTCCCTATGGCTACACCTTC	TRBD1	TRBV19	-	TRBJ1-2
CSVEERILAYGYTF	TGCAGCGTTGAAGAGAGGATCCTCGCCTATGGCTACACCTTC	-	TRBV29-1	-	TRBJ1-2
CASSFSDRVGYGYTF	TGTGCCAGCAGTTTCTCGGACAGGGTAGGCTATGGCTACACCTTC	TRBD1	TRBV27	-	TRBJ1-2
CASSYSPRESPLHF	TGTGCCAGCAGTTACTCCCCAAGGGAGTCACCCCTCCACTTT	-	TRBV6-5	-	TRBJ1-6
CASSEASGAFNTGELFF	TGTGCCAGCAGTGAGGCTAGCGGGGCCTTCAACACCGGGGAGCTGTTTTTT	TRBD2	TRBV2	-	TRBJ2-2
CASSGRGGTQNTEAFF	TGTGCCAGCAGTGGTCGGGGAGGGACTCAGAACACTGAAGCTTTCTTT	-	TRBV6-2/TRBV6-3	-	TRBJ1-1
CASSARSGTRGYNEQFF	TGTGCCAGCAGTGCACGATCCGGGACTAGGGGCTACAATGAGCAGTTCTTC	TRBD2	TRBV2	-	TRBJ2-1
CASSQDRDRQETQYF	TGCGCCAGCAGCCAAGATCGGGACAGGCAAGAGACCCAGTACTTC	TRBD1	TRBV4-1	-	TRBJ2-5
CATSLDETTDTQYF	TGTGCCACAAGCCTGGACGAGACCACAGATACGCAGTATTTT	-	TRBV6-5	-	TRBJ2-3
CASSPPDAYEQYF	TGTGCCAGCTCACCACCGGACGCCTACGAGCAGTACTTC	-	TRBV18	-	TRBJ2-7
CASSHLGDRADEQYF	TGCGCCAGCAGCCACCTTGGTGACAGGGCAGACGAGCAGTACTTC	TRBD1	TRBV4-1	-	TRBJ2-7
CASSSEGRETQYF	TGTGCCAGCAGCAGCGAGGGGCGAGAGACCCAGTACTTC	-	TRBV4-2	-	TRBJ2-5
CASSFKSEQFF	TGTGCCAGCAGTTTTAAGAGTGAGCAGTTCTTC	-	TRBV12-3/TRBV12-4	-	TRBJ2-1
CARSYRDTEAFF	TGTGCCAGAAGCTACAGGGACACTGAAGCTTTCTTT	-	TRBV7-5	-	TRBJ1-1
CASSLGTPHLNTEAFF	TGCGCCAGCAGCTTGGGGACCCCTCATTTGAACACTGAAGCTTTCTTT	-	TRBV5-1	-	TRBJ1-1
CASSPAFETQYF	TGTGCCAGCTCACCAGCCTTTGAGACCCAGTACTTC	-	TRBV18	-	TRBJ2-5
CASSLQASGYEQYF	TGTGCCAGCAGCTTACAGGCTAGCGGCTACGAGCAGTACTTC	TRBD2	TRBV7-2	-	TRBJ2-7
CASSIRDRVNTEAFF	TGTGCCAGCAGTATCAGAGACAGGGTGAACACTGAAGCTTTCTTT	TRBD1	TRBV27	-	TRBJ1-1